These 20 T cell receptor beta chains came from one sample sequenced in a study of blood T cell repertoires in COVID-19. TCRdb's table, derived via immunoSEQ multiplex PCR, lists solely in-frame clones and lacks some. Among some 400,000 clones listed, 90% were seen once. Sequencing was done on a sample of peripheral blood. Receptors were obtained from a man between 18 and 29 years old with active or convalescent COVID-19.

The V gene is TRBV11-3, the J gene TRBJ2-1; 8 nucleotides match TRBD2. The trim removed 2 bases at V and 8 bases at J, leaving 8 bases unmatched. The CDR3 sequence is 15 residues long. Germline lookup yields CDR1 SGHNT and CDR2 YENEEA. CDR3 DNA sequence: TGTGCCAGCAGCTTAAGTGCGGGAGGCCTGGATGAGCAGTTCTTC. It codes for CASSLSAGGLDEQFF.

The V gene is TRBV2, the J gene TRBJ1-6; tentative D call: TRBD1 (5 bases). This CDR3 is built from 14 residues. Germline V lookup: CDR1 SNHLY, CDR2 FYNNEI. V was clipped by 0 bases and J by 8 bases, with 8 bases between them. The CDR3: CASSEAWGDSPLHF. The DNA for the CDR3 is TGTGCCAGCAGTGAAGCGTGGGGGGATTCACCCCTCCACTTT.

The chain couples TRBV29-1 to TRBJ2-1; TRBD2 agrees at 8 bases. The CDR3 is 17 residues long. Unmatched junction bases numbered 14, after V lost 2 bases and J lost 5 bases. CDR1 SQVTM and CDR2 ANQGSEA come from the germline V gene. DNA of the CDR3: TGCAGCGTTGAAAATCGGAGCGGGGGCCGGGCGAACAATGAGCAGTTCTTC. Translation gives CSVENRSGGRANNEQFF.

J is TRBJ2-3 and V is TRBV24-1, with D tentatively TRBD2 (5 bases). The CDR3 is 16 amino acids. Deletions cut 0 bases from V and 2 bases from J, with 11 bases between. Germline assignment: CDR1 KGHDR and CDR2 SFDVKD. CDR3: CATSDLSTGNTDTQYF. DNA of the CDR3: TGTGCCACCAGTGATTTGTCTACGGGAAACACAGATACGCAGTATTTT.

V is TRBV6-1 and J is TRBJ1-2, with 8 bases fitting TRBD1. Germline values: CDR1 MNHNS, CDR2 SASEGT. V gave up 2 bases and J gave up 4 bases; unmatched junction bases: 6. The length of the CDR3 is 15 residues. CDR3 residues: CASSETLQGAYGYTF. The DNA of the CDR3 is TGTGCCAGCAGTGAAACATTGCAGGGGGCCTATGGCTACACCTTC.

This clone was recorded only once. The J gene is TRBJ1-1, the V gene TRBV10-3; TRBD1 matches 9 bases. The CDR3 extends over 14 amino acids. Germline-derived CDR1 and CDR2 are ENHRY and SYGVKD. The V gene end was trimmed by 3 bases and the J gene end by 5 bases; junction bases not matched to a gene: 4. CDR3 protein: CAISDPDRGTEAFF. CDR3 sequence (DNA): TGTGCCATCAGTGACCCAGACAGGGGGACTGAAGCTTTCTTT.

The chain's CDR3 is CASSQDHGGSFEQYF. The CDR3 DNA reads TGCGCCAGCAGCCAAGACCACGGAGGCAGCTTCGAGCAGTACTTC. The genes are TRBV4-1 and TRBJ2-7; maybe TRBD2 (5 bases). Trimming stripped 0 bases from V and 6 bases from J, with 15 bases between. CDR3 length: 15 residues. CDR1 and CDR2 (germline): MGHRA, YSYEKL.

The chain recombines TRBV27 with TRBJ2-5; the match to TRBD1 covers 7 bases. CDR1 is MNHEY and CDR2 is SMNVEV in the germline V gene (reference sequence). This CDR3 is 17 amino acids long. The J segment lost 4 bases and the V segment lost 4 bases, leaving 15 bases of the junction unmatched. The CDR3: CASSSNHRGRLGETQYF. Here the CDR3 DNA reads TGTGCCAGCAGTTCTAACCACAGGGGCCGCCTGGGAGAGACCCAGTACTTC.

The genes are TRBV7-9 and TRBJ2-1; 9 positions match TRBD1. There are 15 residues in the CDR3. Germline-derived CDR1 and CDR2 are SEHNR and FQNEAQ (reference sequence). V dropped 6 bases and J dropped 4; count of bases not matched to a gene: 7. The CDR3 sequence is CASRTNRGQYNEQFF. CDR3 nucleotides: TGTGCCAGCAGAACCAACAGGGGGCAGTACAATGAGCAGTTCTTC.

V gene TRBV27 combines with J gene TRBJ2-1; perhaps TRBD2 as D (6 bases). The germline V gene has CDR1 MNHEY and CDR2 SMNVEV (reference sequence). The CDR3 totals 12 residues. V lost 2 bases and J lost 9, with 8 bases in between. As DNA, the CDR3 is TGTGCCAGCAGTTTAGGCGGGATTGAGCAGTTCTTC. Its translation: CASSLGGIEQFF.

This rearrangement joins TRBV4-2 to TRBJ2-7; 11 bases fit TRBD1. J lost 4 bases, V lost 5 bases, and 7 bases had no gene match. The CDR3 is made up of 15 amino acids. In germline, CDR1 is LGHNA, CDR2 YNFKEQ. The CDR3 coding sequence is TGTGCCAGCAGCGAAGGGGGGACAGGGGGATACGAGCAGTACTTC. Translated: CASSEGGTGGYEQYF.

The chain combines TRBV15 with TRBJ1-1; 8 nucleotides agree with TRBD1. This CDR3 region has 15 residues. The germline V gene has CDR1 LNHNV and CDR2 YYDKDF (reference sequence). V shed 1 base, J shed 1 base, and the junction held 2 bases outside the gene matches. CDR3 DNA: TGTGCCACCAGCAGAGCAGGGGGCGAGAACACTGAAGCTTTCTTT. It is translated as CATSRAGGENTEAFF.

This chain connects TRBV28 to TRBJ1-3; D perhaps matches TRBD1 (6 bases). Trimming pared 4 bases from V and 4 bases from J, leaving 14 bases between. Germline CDR1 MDHEN, CDR2 SYDVKM. The CDR3 runs to 15 residues. This chain's CDR3 is CASSSNRVAGNTIYF. The CDR3 coding sequence is TGTGCCAGCAGTTCAAACAGGGTTGCGGGAAACACCATATATTTT.

The chain uses TRBV2 and TRBJ1-2, with 7 bases fitting TRBD1. CDR3 length: 14 residues. Looked up from germline, CDR1 is SNHLY and CDR2 is FYNNEI. Trimming at V came to 4 bases and at J to 0 bases, leaving 2 bases not matched to a gene. In DNA, the CDR3 is TGTGCCAGCAGTGGGGGACAGACTAACTATGGCTACACCTTC. It specifies CASSGGQTNYGYTF.

The chain employs TRBV5-8 and TRBJ1-1; TRBD1 matches at 7 bases. This CDR3 contains 15 residues. From germline, CDR1 is SGHTS and CDR2 YDEGEE. With 2 bases clipped from V and 2 bases from J, the junction kept 6 bases outside the gene matches. The CDR3 sequence is CASSLSTGKNTEAFF. The CDR3, as DNA: TGTGCCAGCAGCTTATCGACAGGGAAAAACACTGAAGCTTTCTTT. The whole variable domain, filled in from reference TRBV5-8 and TRBJ1-1, reads EAGVTQSPTHLIKTRGQQATLRCSPISGHTSVYWYQQALGLGLQFLLWYDEGEERNRGNFPPRFSGRQFPNYSSELNVNALELEDSALYLCASSLSTGKNTEAFFGQGTRLTVV.

The rearrangement uses TRBV19 and TRBJ1-2, with 7 bases identical to TRBD1. Germline V gene sequence: CDR1 LNHDA, CDR2 SQIVND (reference sequence). J was trimmed by 6 bases and V by 5 bases; bases with no gene match: 6. CDR3 length: 13 residues. The CDR3 DNA reads TGTGCCAGTAGTTGGACAGGACGGGATGGCTACACCTTC. It is translated as CASSWTGRDGYTF.

The chain links TRBV5-6 to TRBJ2-7; D perhaps matches TRBD1 (6 bases). The CDR3 contains 14 residues. Germline CDR1 reads SGHDT; CDR2 reads YYEEEE. The V and J ends lost 0 bases and 1 base respectively, with 8 bases between them. The CDR3 nucleotides read TGTGCCAGCAGCTTGGGACAGGCATCCTACGAGCAGTACTTC. Its protein is CASSLGQASYEQYF.

The chain links TRBV7-2 to TRBJ1-5; TRBD1 agrees at 10 bases. Germline CDR1 and CDR2: SGHTA and FQGNSA. With 2 bases clipped from V and 4 bases from J, the junction kept 5 bases outside the gene matches. This CDR3 region has 16 residues. CDR3 amino acids: CASSLIDRGRNQPQHF. The CDR3 DNA reads TGTGCCAGCAGCTTAATCGACAGGGGGCGAAATCAGCCCCAGCATTTT.

As regards this clone: A read error may account for a junction end that differs from germline. The chain is built from TRBV7-7 and TRBJ2-2, with D possibly being TRBD1 (5 bases). The germline CDR1 and CDR2 sequences are SSHAT and FNYEAQ (reference sequence). This CDR3 has 16 amino acids. This chain's CDR3 is CASSLERGGVAGELFF. In DNA, the CDR3 is TGTGCTAGCAGCTTAGAAAGGGGTGGAGTGGCCGGGGAGCTGTTTTTT.

This chain uses TRBV25-1 with TRBJ1-4, with D possibly being TRBD1 (5 bases). This CDR3 comprises 14 residues. Germline loops: CDR1 MGHDK, CDR2 SYGVNS. Trimming stripped 2 bases from V and 3 bases from J, with 7 bases between. CDR3 region: CASSEGGANEKLFF. CDR3 in DNA: TGTGCCAGCAGTGAAGGGGGGGCTAATGAAAAACTGTTTTTT.